These 2 T cell receptor beta chains originate from one sample sequenced in a study of T cells and Merkel cell carcinoma outcomes. The table came from immunoSEQ multiplex PCR; TCRdb's copy has only in-frame clones and leaves some out. The sample holds more than 1,300 clones; roughly 88% are singletons and the top ten take around 15%. The sample was tumor tissue from Merkel cell carcinoma. The source is a human donor with Merkel cell carcinoma.

The V call is TRBV5-1, the J call TRBJ1-3, with a tentative D call TRBD1 (5 bases). CDR3 size: 14 residues. V lost 4 bases, J lost 0 bases, and 8 bases lay in between. From germline, CDR1 is SGHRS and CDR2 YFSETQ. The CDR3 is CASSLGDSGNTIYF. The CDR3, as DNA: TGCGCCAGCAGCCTGGGGGACTCTGGAAACACCATATATTTT.

This chain connects TRBV29-1 to TRBJ1-1; tentatively, D is TRBD1 (6 bases). The germline V gene has CDR1 SQVTM and CDR2 ANQGSEA. V lost 7 bases and J 0 bases, leaving 15 bases between the germline ends. This CDR3 has 14 residues. The CDR3 loop reads CSGQRDKLNTEAFF. In DNA form, the CDR3 reads TGCAGCGGACAAAGGGACAAATTGAACACTGAAGCTTTCTTT.